This T cell receptor (beta chain) appears in the sequencing data of a study of blood T cell repertoires in COVID-19. Looking at the study overall: Sources were T cells, B-cell-depleted T cells, or PBMCs; the material itself was cDNA or gDNA.

The CDR3 runs 15 residues. The V gene's germline CDR1 is SGHRS and CDR2 YFSETQ. Trimming shortened V by 1 base and J by 5 bases, and 12 bases separated the two germline ends. In the original processing: Quantification of nucleated cells was approximated via reference gene primer amplification. TCRdb keeps only in-frame clones here, not all; method: immunoSEQ multiplex PCR. From that table come the V and J calls and clone size; the DNA was used to work out D and trimming. There are roughly 150,000 clones in the sample; approximately 84% occur only once, and roughly 5.7% lies in the top ten. Participants reported their clinical history, and cohort assignment relied on those reports.

The clonotype originates from a woman aged 40 to 49 with acute COVID-19. Sequenced: PBMCs or T cells enriched from blood (not recorded which). The V call is TRBV5-1, the J call TRBJ1-4; D unresolved. The DNA of the CDR3 is TGCGCCAGCAGCTTGTCTGCGGGTGGAAATGAAAAACTGTTTTTT. Its protein product is CASSLSAGGNEKLFF.